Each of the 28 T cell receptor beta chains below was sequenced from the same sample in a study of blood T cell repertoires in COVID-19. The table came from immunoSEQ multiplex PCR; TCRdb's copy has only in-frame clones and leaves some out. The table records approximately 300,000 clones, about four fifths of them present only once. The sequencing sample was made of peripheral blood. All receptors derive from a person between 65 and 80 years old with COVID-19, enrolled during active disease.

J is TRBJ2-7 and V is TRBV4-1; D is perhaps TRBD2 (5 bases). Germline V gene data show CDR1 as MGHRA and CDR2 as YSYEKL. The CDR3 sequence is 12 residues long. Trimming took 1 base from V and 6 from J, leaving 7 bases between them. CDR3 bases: TGCGCCAGCAGCCAAGGCGGGTTCGAGCAGTACTTC. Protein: CASSQGGFEQYF.

CDR3 in DNA: TGTGCCAGCAGCTGGACAGGACGCTTTGACTACACCTTC. Translation gives CASSWTGRFDYTF. The chain recombines TRBV27 with TRBJ1-2, with 7 bases that match TRBD1. This CDR3 contains 13 residues. The V gene end was trimmed by 6 bases and the J gene end by 10 bases; junction bases not matched to a gene: 11. The germline CDR1 and CDR2 sequences are MNHEY and SMNVEV (reference sequence).

The CDR3 DNA is TGTGCCAGCAGTTTATCCCAGGATGGCTACACCTTC. This translates into CASSLSQDGYTF. The chain combines TRBV12-3 or TRBV12-4 with TRBJ1-2; D not certain. Trimming shortened V by 2 bases and J by 6 bases, and 7 bases separated the two germline ends. CDR3 length equals 12 residues.

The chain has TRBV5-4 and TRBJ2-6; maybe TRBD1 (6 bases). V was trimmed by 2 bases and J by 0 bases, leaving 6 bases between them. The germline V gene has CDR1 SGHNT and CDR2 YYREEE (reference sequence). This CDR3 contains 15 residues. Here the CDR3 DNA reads TGTGCCAGCAGCTTAGGGGGCTCTGGGGCCAACGTCCTGACTTTC. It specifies CASSLGGSGANVLTF.

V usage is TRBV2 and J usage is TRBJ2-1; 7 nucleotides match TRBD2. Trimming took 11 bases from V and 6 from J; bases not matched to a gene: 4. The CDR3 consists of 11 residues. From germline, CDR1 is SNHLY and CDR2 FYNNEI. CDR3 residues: CAGLGRNEQFF. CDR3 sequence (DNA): TGTGCCGGACTAGGGCGCAATGAGCAGTTCTTC.

This CDR3 reads CASSLGGSFEGTDTQYF. Here the CDR3 DNA reads TGTGCCAGCAGCTTGGGTGGCAGCTTCGAGGGTACAGATACGCAGTATTTT. The chain uses TRBV5-8 and TRBJ2-3; D is perhaps TRBD2 (5 bases). Germline V CDR1 and CDR2: SGHTS, YDEGEE. The length of the CDR3 is 17 residues. V was trimmed by 0 bases and J by 3 bases, leaving 17 bases between them.

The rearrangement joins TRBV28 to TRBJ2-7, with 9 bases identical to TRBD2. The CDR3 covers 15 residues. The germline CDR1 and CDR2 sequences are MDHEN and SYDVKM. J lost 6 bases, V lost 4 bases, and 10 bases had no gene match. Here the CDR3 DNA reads TGTGCCAGCAGTTCCCCCCCTAGCGGGACGTCCGAGCAGTACTTC. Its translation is CASSSPPSGTSEQYF.

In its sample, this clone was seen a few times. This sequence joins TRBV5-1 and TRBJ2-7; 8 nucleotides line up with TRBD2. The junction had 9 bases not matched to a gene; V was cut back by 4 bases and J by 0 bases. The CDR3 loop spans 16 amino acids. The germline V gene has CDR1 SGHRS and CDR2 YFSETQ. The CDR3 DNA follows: TGCGCCAGCAGCGGTATGACGGGGGGGATCTCCTACGAGCAGTACTTC. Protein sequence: CASSGMTGGISYEQYF. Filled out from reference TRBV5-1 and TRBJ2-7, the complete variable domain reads KAGVTQTPRYLIKTRGQQVTLSCSPISGHRSVSWYQQTPGQGLQFLFEYFSETQRNKGNFPGRFSGRQFSNSRSEMNVSTLELGDSALYLCASSGMTGGISYEQYFGPGTRLTVT.

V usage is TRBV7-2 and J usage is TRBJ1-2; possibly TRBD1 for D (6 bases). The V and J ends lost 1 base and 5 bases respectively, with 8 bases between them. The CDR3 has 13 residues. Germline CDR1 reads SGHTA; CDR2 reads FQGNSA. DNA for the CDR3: TGTGCCAGCAGCTTAGAGGGGGTTTATGGCTACACCTTC. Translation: CASSLEGVYGYTF.

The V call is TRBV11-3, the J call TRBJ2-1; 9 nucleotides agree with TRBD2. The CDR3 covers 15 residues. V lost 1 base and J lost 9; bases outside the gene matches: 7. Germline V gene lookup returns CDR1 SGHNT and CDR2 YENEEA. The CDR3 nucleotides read TGTGCCAGCAGCTTAGTCGGCGGGGGGGCAGTTGAGCAGTTCTTC. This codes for CASSLVGGGAVEQFF.

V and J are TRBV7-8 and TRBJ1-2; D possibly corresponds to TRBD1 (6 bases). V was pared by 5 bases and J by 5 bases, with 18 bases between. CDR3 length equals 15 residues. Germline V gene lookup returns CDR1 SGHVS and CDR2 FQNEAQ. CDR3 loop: CASSPTNQGLYGYTF. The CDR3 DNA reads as TGTGCCAGCAGCCCAACCAACCAGGGGCTTTATGGCTACACCTTC.

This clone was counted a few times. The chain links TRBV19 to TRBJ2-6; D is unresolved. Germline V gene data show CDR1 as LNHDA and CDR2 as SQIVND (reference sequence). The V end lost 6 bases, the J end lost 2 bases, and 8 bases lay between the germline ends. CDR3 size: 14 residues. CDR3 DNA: TGTGCCAGTAGCGCAGAAACTGGGGCCAACGTCCTGACTTTC. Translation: CASSAETGANVLTF.

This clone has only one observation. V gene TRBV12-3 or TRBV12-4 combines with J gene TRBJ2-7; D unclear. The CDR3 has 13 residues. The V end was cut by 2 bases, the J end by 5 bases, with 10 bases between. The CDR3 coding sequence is TGTGCCAGCAGTTTAATCCGAGGTGACGAGCAGTACTTC. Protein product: CASSLIRGDEQYF.

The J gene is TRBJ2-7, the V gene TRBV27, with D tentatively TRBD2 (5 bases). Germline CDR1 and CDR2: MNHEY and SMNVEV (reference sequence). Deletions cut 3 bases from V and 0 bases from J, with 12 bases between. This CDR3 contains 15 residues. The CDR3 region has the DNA TGTGCCAGCAGTTTTGTCGGACTGGGCTCCTACGAGCAGTACTTC. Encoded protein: CASSFVGLGSYEQYF.

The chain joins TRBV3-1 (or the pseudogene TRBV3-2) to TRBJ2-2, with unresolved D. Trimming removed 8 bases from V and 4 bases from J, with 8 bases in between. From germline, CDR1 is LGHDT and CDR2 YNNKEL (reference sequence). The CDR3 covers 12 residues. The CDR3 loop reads CASASATGELFF. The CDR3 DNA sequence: TGTGCCAGCGCGAGCGCCACCGGGGAGCTGTTTTTT.

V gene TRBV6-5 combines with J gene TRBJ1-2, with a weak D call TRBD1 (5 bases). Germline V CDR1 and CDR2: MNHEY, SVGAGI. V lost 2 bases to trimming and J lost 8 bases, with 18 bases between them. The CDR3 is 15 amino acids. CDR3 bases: TGTGCCAGCAGTTACAAGGGGAACGACTTGGGAGGCTACACCTTC. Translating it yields CASSYKGNDLGGYTF.

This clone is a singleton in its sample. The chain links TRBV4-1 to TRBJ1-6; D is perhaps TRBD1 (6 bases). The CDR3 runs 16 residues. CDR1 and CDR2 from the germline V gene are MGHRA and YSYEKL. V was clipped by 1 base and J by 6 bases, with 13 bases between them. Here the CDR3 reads CASSQGVQGLNSPLHF. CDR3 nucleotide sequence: TGCGCCAGCAGCCAAGGCGTCCAGGGGCTTAATTCACCCCTCCACTTT.

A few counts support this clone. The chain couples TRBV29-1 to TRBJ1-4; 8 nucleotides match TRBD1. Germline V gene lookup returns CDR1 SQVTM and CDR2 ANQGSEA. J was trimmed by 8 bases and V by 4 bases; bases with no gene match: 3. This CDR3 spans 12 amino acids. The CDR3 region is CSVGTGREKLFF. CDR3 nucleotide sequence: TGCAGCGTTGGGACAGGGCGAGAAAAACTGTTTTTT. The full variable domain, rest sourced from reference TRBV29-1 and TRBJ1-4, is SAVISQKPSRDICQRGTSLTIQCQVDSQVTMMFWYRQQPGQSLTLIATANQGSEATYESGFVIDKFPISRPNLTFSTLTVSNMSPEDSSIYLCSVGTGREKLFFGSGTQLSVL.

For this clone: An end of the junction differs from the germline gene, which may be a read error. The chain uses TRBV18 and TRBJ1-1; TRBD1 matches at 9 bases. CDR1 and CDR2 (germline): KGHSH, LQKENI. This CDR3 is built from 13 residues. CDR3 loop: CASLPNRDRDAFF. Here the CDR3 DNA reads TGTGCCAGCTTACCAAACCGGGACAGGGATGCTTTCTTT. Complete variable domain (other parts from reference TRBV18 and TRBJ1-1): NAGVMQNPRHLVRRRGQEARLRCSPMKGHSHVYWYRQLPEEGLKFMVYLQKENIIDESGMPKERFSAEFPKEGPSILRIQQVVRGDSAAYFCASLPNRDRDAFFGQGTRLTVV.

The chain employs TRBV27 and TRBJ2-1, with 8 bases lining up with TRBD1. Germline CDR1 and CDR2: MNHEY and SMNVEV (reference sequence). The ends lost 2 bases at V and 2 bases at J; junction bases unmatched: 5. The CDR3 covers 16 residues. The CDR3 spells CASSLETGDPYNEQFF. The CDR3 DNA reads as TGTGCCAGCAGTTTAGAGACAGGGGATCCCTACAATGAGCAGTTCTTC.

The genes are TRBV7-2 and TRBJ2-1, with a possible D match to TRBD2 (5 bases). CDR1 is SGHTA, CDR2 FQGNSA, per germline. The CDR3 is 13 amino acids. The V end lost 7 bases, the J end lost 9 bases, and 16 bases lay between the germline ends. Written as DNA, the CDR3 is TGTGCCAGCACTCCGGGCTTGGCGGGTGAGCAGTTCTTC. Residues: CASTPGLAGEQFF.

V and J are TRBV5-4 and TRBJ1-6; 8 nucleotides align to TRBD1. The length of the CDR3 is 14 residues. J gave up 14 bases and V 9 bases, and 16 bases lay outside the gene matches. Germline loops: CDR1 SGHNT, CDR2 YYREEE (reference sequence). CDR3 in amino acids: CATQIGGQGPTLHF. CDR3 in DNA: TGTGCCACTCAGATTGGTGGACAGGGTCCAACCCTCCACTTT.

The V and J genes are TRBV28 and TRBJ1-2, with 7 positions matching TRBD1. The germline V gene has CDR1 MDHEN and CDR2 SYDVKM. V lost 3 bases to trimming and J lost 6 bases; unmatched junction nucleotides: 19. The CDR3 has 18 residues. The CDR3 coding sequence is TGTGCCAGCAGTTTTCCGTACATTACCGGGACAGAGACCGATGGCTACACCTTC. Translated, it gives CASSFPYITGTETDGYTF.

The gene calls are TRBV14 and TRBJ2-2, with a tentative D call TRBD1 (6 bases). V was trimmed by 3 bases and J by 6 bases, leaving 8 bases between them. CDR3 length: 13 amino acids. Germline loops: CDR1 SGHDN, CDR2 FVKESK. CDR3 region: CASSHQGPGELFF. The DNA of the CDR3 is TGTGCCAGCAGCCATCAGGGGCCCGGGGAGCTGTTTTTT.

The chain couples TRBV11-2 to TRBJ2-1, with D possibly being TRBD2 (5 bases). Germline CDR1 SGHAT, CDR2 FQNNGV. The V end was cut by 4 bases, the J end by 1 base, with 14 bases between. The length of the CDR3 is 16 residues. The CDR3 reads CASSSQTGRSYNEQFF. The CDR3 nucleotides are TGTGCCAGCAGCTCCCAGACTGGGAGATCCTACAATGAGCAGTTCTTC.

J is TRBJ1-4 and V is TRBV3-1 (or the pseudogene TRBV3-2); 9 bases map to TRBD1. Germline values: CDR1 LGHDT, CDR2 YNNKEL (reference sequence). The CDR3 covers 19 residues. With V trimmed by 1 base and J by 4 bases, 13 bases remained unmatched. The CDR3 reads CASSQGGIGTGHYNEKLFF. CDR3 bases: TGTGCCAGCAGCCAAGGGGGCATCGGGACAGGGCACTATAATGAAAAACTGTTTTTT.

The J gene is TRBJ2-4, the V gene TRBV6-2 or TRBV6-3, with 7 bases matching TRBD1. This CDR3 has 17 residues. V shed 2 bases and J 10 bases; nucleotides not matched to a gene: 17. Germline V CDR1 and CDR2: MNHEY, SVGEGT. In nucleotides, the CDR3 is TGTGCCAGCAGTTACGCGACAGGGTCGAAGTCTTCGGGTATTCAGTACTTC. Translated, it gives CASSYATGSKSSGIQYF.

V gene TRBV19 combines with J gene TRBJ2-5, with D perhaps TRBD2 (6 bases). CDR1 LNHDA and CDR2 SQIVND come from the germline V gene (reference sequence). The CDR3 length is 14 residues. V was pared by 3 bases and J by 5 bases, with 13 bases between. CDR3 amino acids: CASSMVWRDETQYF. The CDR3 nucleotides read TGTGCCAGTAGTATGGTATGGCGGGACGAGACCCAGTACTTC.